These 20 T cell receptor beta chains originate from one sample sequenced in a study of cytomegalovirus exposure and HLA in healthy donors. The PCR employed 60 Vbeta primers together with 13 Jbeta primers. The table came from immunoSEQ multiplex PCR; TCRdb's copy has only in-frame clones and leaves some out. The sample lists roughly 120,000 clones; 76% were seen once. Material for sequencing was PBMCs. These receptors all stem from a man aged 50 to 59 in good health and CMV-seronegative.

The V call is TRBV6-5, the J call TRBJ2-5; maybe TRBD2 (7 bases). The CDR3 covers 15 residues. With 7 bases removed from V and 5 bases from J, the gap between germline ends came to 20 bases. CDR1 is MNHEY, CDR2 SVGAGI, per germline. The CDR3 sequence is CASNPSPGGYETQYF. In DNA form, the CDR3 reads TGTGCCAGCAACCCCAGTCCGGGGGGCTATGAGACCCAGTACTTC.

V usage is TRBV28 and J usage is TRBJ1-1; 7 nucleotides agree with TRBD1. CDR3 size: 15 residues. The V segment lost 6 bases and the J segment 1 base; nucleotides outside the gene matches: 8. Looked up from germline, CDR1 is MDHEN and CDR2 is SYDVKM. Written as DNA, the CDR3 is TGTGCCAGCAGACCGAGGGGGCAGGGGAACACTGAAGCTTTCTTT. The encoded protein is CASRPRGQGNTEAFF.

V is TRBV19 and J is TRBJ2-3; 7 bases fit TRBD2. The ends lost 0 bases at V and 4 bases at J; junction bases unmatched: 10. Germline assignment: CDR1 LNHDA and CDR2 SQIVND (reference sequence). The CDR3 has 17 amino acids. CDR3 in amino acids: CASSIDRGELTADTQYF. CDR3 nucleotide sequence: TGTGCCAGTAGTATAGATCGGGGGGAGTTAACAGCAGATACGCAGTATTTT.

The chain has TRBV5-4 and TRBJ2-7, with D perhaps TRBD2 (7 bases). Germline-derived CDR1 and CDR2 are SGHNT and YYREEE (reference sequence). CDR3 size: 16 residues. The V end lost 4 bases, the J end lost 1 base, and 18 bases lay between the germline ends. CDR3 amino acids: CASSPGGGGGSYEQYV. The CDR3 bases are TGTGCCAGCAGCCCCGGCGGAGGGGGGGGGTCCTACGAGCAGTACGTC.

This sequence joins TRBV28 and TRBJ2-7; 9 bases are a match to TRBD1. The V segment lost 5 bases and the J segment 4 bases; nucleotides outside the gene matches: 3. The CDR3 length is 13 residues. The V gene's germline CDR1 is MDHEN and CDR2 SYDVKM. CDR3: CASSRDRAYEQYV. In nucleotides, the CDR3 is TGTGCCAGCAGTCGGGACAGGGCGTACGAGCAGTACGTC.

V is TRBV7-3 and J is TRBJ2-3, with 7 bases aligning to TRBD2. Germline assignment: CDR1 SGHTA and CDR2 FQGTGA. The V gene end was trimmed by 1 base and the J gene end by 0 bases; junction bases not matched to a gene: 1. The CDR3 spans 15 residues. The CDR3 DNA is TGTGCCAGCAGCTTAAGGGGGGGGAGCACAGATACGCAGTATTTT. Residues: CASSLRGGSTDTQYF. The full variable domain, its missing parts supplied by reference TRBV7-3 and TRBJ2-3, is GAGVSQTPSNKVTEKGKYVELRCDPISGHTALYWYRQSLGQGPEFLIYFQGTGAADDSGLPNDRFFAVRPEGSVSTLKIQRTERGDSAVYLCASSLRGGSTDTQYFGPGTRLTVL.

The chain recombines TRBV11-2 with TRBJ2-3, with 12 positions matching TRBD2. The J segment lost 6 bases and the V segment lost 5 bases, leaving 9 bases of the junction unmatched. This CDR3 has 16 amino acids. CDR1 is SGHAT and CDR2 is FQNNGV in the germline V gene. The CDR3 reads CASSEELAGGRDTQYF. CDR3 bases: TGTGCCAGCAGCGAGGAACTAGCGGGGGGTAGGGATACGCAGTATTTT.

About this clone itself: In the same sample, other DNA sequences code for this CDR3. The chain recombines TRBV5-1 with TRBJ2-5, with D perhaps matching TRBD1 (5 bases). The CDR3 is made up of 13 amino acids. Germline loops: CDR1 SGHRS, CDR2 YFSETQ. V was trimmed by 4 bases and J by 2 bases, leaving 9 bases between them. The CDR3 nucleotides are TGCGCCAGCAGCGTAGACAGACAAGAGACCCAGTACTTC. Protein product: CASSVDRQETQYF.

The chain has TRBV5-1 and TRBJ1-6; possible D gene TRBD1, 5 bases. Germline loops: CDR1 SGHRS, CDR2 YFSETQ. The CDR3 extends over 16 amino acids. V shed 1 base and J shed 10 bases, with 18 bases lying between them. CDR3 DNA: TGCGCCAGCAGCTTGAACGGCCAGGGCCTCTTATCACCCCTCCACTTT. This codes for CASSLNGQGLLSPLHF.

V gene TRBV5-4 combines with J gene TRBJ1-1; TRBD1 agrees at 7 bases. Germline V gene lookup returns CDR1 SGHNT and CDR2 YYREEE (reference sequence). CDR3 length equals 17 residues. The V segment lost 4 bases and the J segment 0 bases; nucleotides outside the gene matches: 12. The CDR3 bases are TGTGCCAGCAGCACCGGGACAGTACGGACCATGAACACTGAAGCTTTCTTT. It yields the protein CASSTGTVRTMNTEAFF.

This sequence joins TRBV29-1 and TRBJ2-3; D might be TRBD1 (5 bases). The CDR3 is made up of 12 amino acids. Germline V gene lookup returns CDR1 SQVTM and CDR2 ANQGSEA. V was pared by 1 base and J by 9 bases, with 11 bases between. In DNA, the CDR3 is TGCAGCGTTGAAGTCTCGAGACAGACGCAGTATTTT. This gives the protein CSVEVSRQTQYF.

The chain employs TRBV6-1 and TRBJ1-1; 9 nucleotides align to TRBD1. The CDR3 runs to 14 residues. Trimming removed 6 bases from V and 5 bases from J; junction bases left unmatched: 7. The germline V gene encodes CDR1 MNHNS and CDR2 SASEGT. The CDR3 loop is CASRIQGASTEAFF. As DNA, the CDR3 is TGTGCCAGCAGGATACAGGGGGCTAGTACTGAAGCTTTCTTT.

The chain has TRBV5-6 and TRBJ1-1; D is unclear. CDR1 is SGHDT and CDR2 is YYEEEE in the germline V gene. There are 14 residues in the CDR3. Deletions cut 1 base from V and 6 bases from J, with 13 bases between. The CDR3 loop is CASSLRALGAEAFF. CDR3 sequence (DNA): TGTGCCAGCAGCTTGAGAGCCCTGGGCGCTGAAGCTTTCTTT.

This chain joins TRBV2 and TRBJ1-5; D gene ambiguous. Trimming removed 2 bases at V and 1 base at J, with 3 bases between. This CDR3 comprises 13 residues. Germline V gene data show CDR1 as SNHLY and CDR2 as FYNNEI. CDR3 in DNA: TGTGCCAGCAGTGAACAGAGCAATCAGCCCCAGCATTTT. Translating it yields CASSEQSNQPQHF.

The genes are TRBV5-1 and TRBJ1-3; D is unclear. CDR1 SGHRS and CDR2 YFSETQ come from the germline V gene. V lost 5 bases and J lost 0, with 12 bases in between. There are 15 residues in the CDR3. CDR3 amino acids: CASSQSGFSGNTIYF. CDR3 DNA: TGCGCCAGCAGTCAGAGCGGTTTCTCTGGAAACACCATATATTTT. Variable domain in full (rest from reference TRBV5-1 and TRBJ1-3): KAGVTQTPRYLIKTRGQQVTLSCSPISGHRSVSWYQQTPGQGLQFLFEYFSETQRNKGNFPGRFSGRQFSNSRSEMNVSTLELGDSALYLCASSQSGFSGNTIYFGEGSWLTVV.

The chain combines TRBV6-5 with TRBJ2-3, with TRBD2 as a possible D gene (5 bases). CDR1 is MNHEY, CDR2 SVGAGI, per germline. Trimming left V 6 bases short and J 4 bases short, with 11 bases between. CDR3 length: 13 residues. The CDR3 region has the DNA TGTGCCAGCAGACCCTCCGGGGCAGATACGCAGTATTTT. This sequence encodes CASRPSGADTQYF.

The V and J genes are TRBV2 and TRBJ2-3, with a tentative D call TRBD1 (7 bases). This CDR3 is 15 amino acids long. Between the trimmed V and J ends, which lost 4 bases and 4 bases, there was a span of 15 bases. Germline CDR1 and CDR2: SNHLY and FYNNEI. In DNA form, the CDR3 reads TGTGCCAGCAGTGTGGGGGCAGGGGGGTCAGATACGCAGTATTTT. Translation gives CASSVGAGGSDTQYF.

V gene TRBV2 combines with J gene TRBJ1-5; TRBD1 is a possible D gene (5 bases). This CDR3 is 14 amino acids long. The ends were cut back, 7 bases at V and 6 bases at J, with 16 bases in the middle. The germline gives CDR1 SNHLY, CDR2 FYNNEI. In DNA form, the CDR3 reads TGTGCCAGCAATTGGGAAGGGGCTGGTCAGCCCCAGCATTTT. It encodes CASNWEGAGQPQHF.

V and J are TRBV4-1 and TRBJ2-7, with 11 bases lining up with TRBD2. Germline V gives CDR1 MGHRA, CDR2 YSYEKL. CDR3 length equals 15 residues. With V trimmed by 0 bases and J by 3 bases, 1 base remained unmatched. The CDR3 loop is CASSQEGTSGYEQYF. The CDR3 nucleotides are TGCGCCAGCAGCCAAGAAGGGACTAGCGGCTACGAGCAGTACTTC.

The chain carries TRBV25-1 and TRBJ1-1; TRBD1 is a possible D gene (6 bases). Germline CDR1 and CDR2: MGHDK and SYGVNS. The CDR3 totals 14 residues. With 3 bases removed from V and 3 bases from J, the gap between germline ends came to 11 bases. CDR3 sequence reads: CASSDTRGDTEAFF. The CDR3 coding sequence is TGTGCCAGCAGTGACACCAGGGGCGACACTGAAGCTTTCTTT.